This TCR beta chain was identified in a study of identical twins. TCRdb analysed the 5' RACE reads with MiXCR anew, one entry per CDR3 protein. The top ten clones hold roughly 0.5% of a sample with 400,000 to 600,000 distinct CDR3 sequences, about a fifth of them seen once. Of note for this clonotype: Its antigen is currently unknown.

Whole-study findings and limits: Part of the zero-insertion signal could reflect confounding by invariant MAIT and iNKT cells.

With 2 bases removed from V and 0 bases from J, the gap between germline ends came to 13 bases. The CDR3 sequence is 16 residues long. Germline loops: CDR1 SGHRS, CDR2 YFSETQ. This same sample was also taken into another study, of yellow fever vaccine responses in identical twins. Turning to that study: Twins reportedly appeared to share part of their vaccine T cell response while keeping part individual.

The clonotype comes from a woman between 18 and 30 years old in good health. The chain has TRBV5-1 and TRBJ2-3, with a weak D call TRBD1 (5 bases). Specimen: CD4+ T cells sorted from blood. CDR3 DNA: TGCGCCAGCAGCTTCCTGCCTAACAGGAGCACAGATACGCAGTATTTT. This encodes CASSFLPNRSTDTQYF. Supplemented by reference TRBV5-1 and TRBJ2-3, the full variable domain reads KAGVTQTPRYLIKTRGQQVTLSCSPISGHRSVSWYQQTPGQGLQFLFEYFSETQRNKGNFPGRFSGRQFSNSRSEMNVSTLELGDSALYLCASSFLPNRSTDTQYFGPGTRLTVL.